These T cell receptor beta chains were read from a single sample in a study of post-analysis software for immune sequencing data. TCRdb ran MiXCR on the PCR reads and lists one entry per CDR3 protein. Of roughly 540,000 distinct CDR3 sequences in the sample, about a third were seen once. Sequenced sample: blood. The receptors were gathered from a girl younger than 18 with multiple sclerosis. Each CDR3 is given with its conserved first and last residue. Fields, in order: D gene, J gene, clone size, V gene, CDR3 DNA, CDR3 protein. D genes are given only for firm matches. A row's size may be missing; if present it is once, few, many or a size class.

d_call: .
j_call: TRBJ2-1
clone_size: .
v_call: TRBV20-1
cdr3_nt: TGCAGTGCTCCAGGGGGGAATGAGCAGTTCTTC
cdr3_aa: CSAPGGNEQFF

d_call: .
j_call: TRBJ1-5
clone_size: .
v_call: TRBV20-1
cdr3_nt: TGCAGTGCTATCCGACAGGAGAGATCGGTTCAGCCCCAGCATTTT
cdr3_aa: CSAIRQERSVQPQHF

d_call: .
j_call: TRBJ2-1
clone_size: .
v_call: TRBV6-1
cdr3_nt: TGTGCCAGCAGTAGCTTTGACAGACTCTCGGGGGTAATTGAGCAGTTCTTC
cdr3_aa: CASSSFDRLSGVIEQFF

d_call: .
j_call: TRBJ2-1
clone_size: few
v_call: TRBV29-1
cdr3_nt: TGCAGCATCCGGGGGGCTCGGGGCGGCTATGAGCAGTTCTTC
cdr3_aa: CSIRGARGGYEQFF

d_call: TRBD2
j_call: TRBJ2-3
clone_size: .
v_call: TRBV14
cdr3_nt: TGTGCCAGCAGCCTGGGAGGACTAGCAAGCACAGATACGCAGTATTTT
cdr3_aa: CASSLGGLASTDTQYF

d_call: TRBD1
j_call: TRBJ2-7
clone_size: .
v_call: TRBV4-2
cdr3_nt: TGTGCCAGCAGCCAGAGCCGACAGGGCTACGAGCAGTACTTC
cdr3_aa: CASSQSRQGYEQYF

d_call: TRBD1
j_call: TRBJ1-6
clone_size: .
v_call: TRBV20-1
cdr3_nt: TGCAGTGCTAGCCCCGACAGGGTATCATCACCCCTCCACTTT
cdr3_aa: CSASPDRVSSPLHF

d_call: .
j_call: TRBJ2-1
clone_size: .
v_call: TRBV29-1
cdr3_nt: TGCAGCGCCCACGGGGACCTCCGGTTGAAGAATAAGCAGTTCTTC
cdr3_aa: CSAHGDLRLKNKQFF

d_call: .
j_call: TRBJ2-7
clone_size: .
v_call: TRBV20-1
cdr3_nt: TGCAGTGTCATCCTACTCGACGGGTACGAGCAGTACTTC
cdr3_aa: CSVILLDGYEQYF

d_call: .
j_call: TRBJ2-3
clone_size: .
v_call: TRBV20-1
cdr3_nt: TGCAGTGCTAGATGGGGCGGGGCCACAGATACGCAGTATTTT
cdr3_aa: CSARWGGATDTQYF

d_call: TRBD1
j_call: TRBJ2-5
clone_size: .
v_call: TRBV27
cdr3_nt: TGTGCCAGCAGTGGGGACAGGCGGGAGACCCAGTACTTC
cdr3_aa: CASSGDRRETQYF

d_call: TRBD1
j_call: TRBJ2-1
clone_size: few
v_call: TRBV6-5
cdr3_nt: TGTGCCAGCACCCCCAGGGGGTGGGGCAATGAGCAGTTCTTC
cdr3_aa: CASTPRGWGNEQFF

d_call: .
j_call: TRBJ1-2
clone_size: .
v_call: TRBV20-1
cdr3_nt: TGCAGTGCTAGAGGGGACGGTCGGTACTATGGCTACACCTTC
cdr3_aa: CSARGDGRYYGYTF

d_call: .
j_call: TRBJ2-7
clone_size: few
v_call: TRBV5-1
cdr3_nt: TGCGCCAGCAGCTTGGAAACGGGATACGAGCAGTACTTC
cdr3_aa: CASSLETGYEQYF

d_call: .
j_call: TRBJ2-6
clone_size: few
v_call: TRBV6-6
cdr3_nt: TGTGCCAGCAGTCCTGGACATGGAAGCTCTGGGGCCAACGTCCTGACTTTC
cdr3_aa: CASSPGHGSSGANVLTF

d_call: TRBD1
j_call: TRBJ2-2
clone_size: .
v_call: TRBV10-3
cdr3_nt: TGTGCCATCAGTCTGGGACAGGACACCGGGGAGCTGTTTTTT
cdr3_aa: CAISLGQDTGELFF

d_call: TRBD1
j_call: TRBJ1-5
clone_size: few
v_call: TRBV29-1
cdr3_nt: TGCAGCGTACGGACAGGCGGTCAGCCCCAGCATTTT
cdr3_aa: CSVRTGGQPQHF

d_call: .
j_call: TRBJ1-6
clone_size: .
v_call: TRBV5-1
cdr3_nt: TGCGCCAGCAGCTTGGTCGCAGGAGGGTCACCCCTCCACTTT
cdr3_aa: CASSLVAGGSPLHF